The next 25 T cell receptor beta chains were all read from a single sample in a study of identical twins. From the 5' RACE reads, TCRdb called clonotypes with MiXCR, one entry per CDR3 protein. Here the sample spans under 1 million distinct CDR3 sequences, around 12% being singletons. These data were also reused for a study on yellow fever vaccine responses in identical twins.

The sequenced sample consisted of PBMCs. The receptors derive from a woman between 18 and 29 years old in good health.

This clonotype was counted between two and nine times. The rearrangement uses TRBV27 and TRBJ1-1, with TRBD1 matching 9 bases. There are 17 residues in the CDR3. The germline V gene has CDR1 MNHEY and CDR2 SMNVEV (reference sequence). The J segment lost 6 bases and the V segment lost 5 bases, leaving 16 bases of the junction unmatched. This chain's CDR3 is CASSPTFRTGVGAEAFF. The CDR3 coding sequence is TGTGCCAGCAGTCCTACCTTCCGGACAGGGGTGGGAGCTGAAGCTTTCTTT.

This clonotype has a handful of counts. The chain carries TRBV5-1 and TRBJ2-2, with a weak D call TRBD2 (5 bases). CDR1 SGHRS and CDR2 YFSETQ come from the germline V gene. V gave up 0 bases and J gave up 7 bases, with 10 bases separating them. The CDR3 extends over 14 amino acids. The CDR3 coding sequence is TGCGCCAGCAGCTTGGGAGTAGCGATCGGGGAGCTGTTTTTT. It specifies CASSLGVAIGELFF.

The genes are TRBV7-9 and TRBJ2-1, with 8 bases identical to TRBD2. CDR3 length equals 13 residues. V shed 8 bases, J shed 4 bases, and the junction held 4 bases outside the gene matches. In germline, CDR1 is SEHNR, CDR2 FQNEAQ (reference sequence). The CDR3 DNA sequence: TGTGCCAGCTTACTAGCGGCGTACAATGAGCAGTTCTTC. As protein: CASLLAAYNEQFF.

The CDR3 spells CASSYPGPDQYF. The CDR3 bases are TGTGCCAGCAGTTACCCCGGGCCCGACCAGTATTTT. J is TRBJ2-3 and V is TRBV6-5; D is ambiguous. The V end was cut by 2 bases, the J end by 12 bases, with 12 bases between. The CDR3 spans 12 residues. Germline V lookup: CDR1 MNHEY, CDR2 SVGAGI.

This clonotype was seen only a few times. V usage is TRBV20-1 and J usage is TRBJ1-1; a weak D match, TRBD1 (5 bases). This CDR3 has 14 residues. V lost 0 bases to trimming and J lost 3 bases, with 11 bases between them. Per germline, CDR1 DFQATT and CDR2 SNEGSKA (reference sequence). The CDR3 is CSAREEGTHTEAFF. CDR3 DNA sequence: TGCAGTGCTAGAGAGGAGGGGACTCACACTGAAGCTTTCTTT.

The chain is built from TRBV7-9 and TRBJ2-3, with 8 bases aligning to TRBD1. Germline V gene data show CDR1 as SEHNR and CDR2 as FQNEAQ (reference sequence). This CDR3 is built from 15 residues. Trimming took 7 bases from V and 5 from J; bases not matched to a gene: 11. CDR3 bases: TGTGCCAGCAATCTGGGGCAGGGGGCTGTAGATACGCAGTATTTT. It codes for CASNLGQGAVDTQYF.

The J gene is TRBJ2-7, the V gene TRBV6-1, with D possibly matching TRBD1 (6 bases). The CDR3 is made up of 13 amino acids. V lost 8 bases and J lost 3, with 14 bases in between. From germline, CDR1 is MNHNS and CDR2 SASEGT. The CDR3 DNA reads TGTGCCAGCGGAAGGGACAATTTCTACGAGCAGTACTTC. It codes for CASGRDNFYEQYF.

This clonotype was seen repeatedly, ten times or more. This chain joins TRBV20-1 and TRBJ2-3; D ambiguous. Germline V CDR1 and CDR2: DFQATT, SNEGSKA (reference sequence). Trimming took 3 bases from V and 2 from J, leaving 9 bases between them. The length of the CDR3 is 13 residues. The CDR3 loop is CSASKGSTDTQYF. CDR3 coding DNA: TGCAGTGCTAGTAAAGGGTCCACAGATACGCAGTATTTT.

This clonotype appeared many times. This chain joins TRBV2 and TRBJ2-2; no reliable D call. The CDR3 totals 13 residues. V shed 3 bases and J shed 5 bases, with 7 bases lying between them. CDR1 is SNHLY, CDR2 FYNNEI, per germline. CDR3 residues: CASSDTQTGELFF. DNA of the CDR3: TGTGCCAGCAGTGATACCCAGACCGGGGAGCTGTTTTTT.

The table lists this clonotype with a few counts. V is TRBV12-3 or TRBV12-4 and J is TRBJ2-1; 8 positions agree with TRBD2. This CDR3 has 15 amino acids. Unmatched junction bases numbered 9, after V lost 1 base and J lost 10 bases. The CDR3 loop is CASSLVSGGGGEQFF. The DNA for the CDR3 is TGTGCCAGCAGTTTAGTATCGGGAGGGGGGGGCGAGCAGTTCTTC.

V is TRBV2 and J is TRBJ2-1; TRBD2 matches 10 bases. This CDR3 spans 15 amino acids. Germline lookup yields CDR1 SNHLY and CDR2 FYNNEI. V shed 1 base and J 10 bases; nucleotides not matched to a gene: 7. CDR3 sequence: CASSEEGLARHEQFF. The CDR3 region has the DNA TGTGCCAGCAGTGAAGAGGGACTAGCGCGCCACGAGCAGTTCTTC.

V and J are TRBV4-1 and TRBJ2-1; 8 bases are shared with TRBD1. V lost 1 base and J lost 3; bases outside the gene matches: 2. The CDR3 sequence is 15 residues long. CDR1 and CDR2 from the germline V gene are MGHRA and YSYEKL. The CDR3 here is CASSQVDRDYNEQFF. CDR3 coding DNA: TGCGCCAGCAGCCAAGTGGACAGGGACTACAATGAGCAGTTCTTC.

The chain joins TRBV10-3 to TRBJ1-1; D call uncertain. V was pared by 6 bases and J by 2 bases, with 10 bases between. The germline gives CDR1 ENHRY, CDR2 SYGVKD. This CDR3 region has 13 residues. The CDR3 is CAISGRDNTEAFF. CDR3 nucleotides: TGTGCCATCAGCGGACGGGATAACACTGAAGCTTTCTTT.

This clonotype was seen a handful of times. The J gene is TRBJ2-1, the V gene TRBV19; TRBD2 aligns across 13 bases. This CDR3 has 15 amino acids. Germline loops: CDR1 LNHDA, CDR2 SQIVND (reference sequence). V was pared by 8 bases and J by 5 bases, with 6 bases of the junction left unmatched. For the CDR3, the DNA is TGTGCCAGTGCGGGACTAGCGGGGAGCCACAATGAGCAGTTCTTC. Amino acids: CASAGLAGSHNEQFF.

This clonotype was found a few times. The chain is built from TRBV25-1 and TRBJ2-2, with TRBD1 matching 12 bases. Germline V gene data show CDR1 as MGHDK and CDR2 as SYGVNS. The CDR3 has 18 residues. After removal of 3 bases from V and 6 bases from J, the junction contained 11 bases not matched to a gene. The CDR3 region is CASSDHEGTGGRSGELFF. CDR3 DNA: TGTGCCAGCAGTGATCACGAGGGGACAGGGGGCCGATCCGGGGAGCTGTTTTTT.

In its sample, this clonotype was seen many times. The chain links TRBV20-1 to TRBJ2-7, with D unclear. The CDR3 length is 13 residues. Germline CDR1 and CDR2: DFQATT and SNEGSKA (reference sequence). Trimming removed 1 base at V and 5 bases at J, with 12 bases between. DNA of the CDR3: TGCAGTGCTAGAGCCAGTTTTGACCACGAGCAGTACTTC. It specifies CSARASFDHEQYF.

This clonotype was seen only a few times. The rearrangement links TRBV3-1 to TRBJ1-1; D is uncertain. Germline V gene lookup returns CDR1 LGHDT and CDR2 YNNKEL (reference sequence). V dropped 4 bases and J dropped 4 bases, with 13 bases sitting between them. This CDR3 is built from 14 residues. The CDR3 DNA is TGTGCCAGCAGCCCGACCGGGTTGGGCACTGAAGCTTTCTTT. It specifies CASSPTGLGTEAFF.

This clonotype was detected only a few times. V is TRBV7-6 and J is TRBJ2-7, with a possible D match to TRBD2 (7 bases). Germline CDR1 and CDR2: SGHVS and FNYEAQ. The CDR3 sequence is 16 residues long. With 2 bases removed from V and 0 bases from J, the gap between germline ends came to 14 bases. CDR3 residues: CASSLLGGGLSYEQYF. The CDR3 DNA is TGTGCCAGCAGCTTATTGGGGGGGGGCCTCTCCTACGAGCAGTACTTC.

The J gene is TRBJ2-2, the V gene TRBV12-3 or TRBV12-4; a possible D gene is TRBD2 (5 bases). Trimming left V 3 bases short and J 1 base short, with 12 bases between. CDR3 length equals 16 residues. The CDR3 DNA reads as TGTGCCAGCAGTTTTGACTGGGGAGTGAACACCGGGGAGCTGTTTTTT. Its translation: CASSFDWGVNTGELFF.

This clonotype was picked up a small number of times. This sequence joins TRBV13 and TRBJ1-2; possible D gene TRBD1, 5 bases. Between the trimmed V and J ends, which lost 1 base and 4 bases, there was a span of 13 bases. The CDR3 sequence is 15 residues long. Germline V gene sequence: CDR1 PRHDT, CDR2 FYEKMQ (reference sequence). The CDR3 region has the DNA TGTGCCAGCAGCTTAGACCCGGGGGAGGGCTATGGCTACACCTTC. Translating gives CASSLDPGEGYGYTF.

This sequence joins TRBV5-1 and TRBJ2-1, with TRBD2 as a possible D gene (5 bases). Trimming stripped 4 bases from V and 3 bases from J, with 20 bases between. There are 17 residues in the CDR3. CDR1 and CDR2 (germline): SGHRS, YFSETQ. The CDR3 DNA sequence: TGCGCCAGCAGCCGCTCAATCCCGGAACTAGACTACAATGAGCAGTTCTTC. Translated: CASSRSIPELDYNEQFF.

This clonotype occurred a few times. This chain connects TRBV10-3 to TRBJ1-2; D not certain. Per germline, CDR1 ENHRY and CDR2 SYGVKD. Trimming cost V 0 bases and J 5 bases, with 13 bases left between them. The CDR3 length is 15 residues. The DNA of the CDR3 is TGTGCCATCAGTGAGTCGGACGTCGTCCTATATGGCTACACCTTC. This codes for CAISESDVVLYGYTF.

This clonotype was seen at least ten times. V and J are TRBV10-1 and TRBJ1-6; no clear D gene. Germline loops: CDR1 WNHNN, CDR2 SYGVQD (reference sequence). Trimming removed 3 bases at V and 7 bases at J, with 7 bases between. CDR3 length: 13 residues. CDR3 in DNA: TGCGCCAGCAGTGAACGTCTGAATTCACCCCTCCACTTT. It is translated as CASSERLNSPLHF.

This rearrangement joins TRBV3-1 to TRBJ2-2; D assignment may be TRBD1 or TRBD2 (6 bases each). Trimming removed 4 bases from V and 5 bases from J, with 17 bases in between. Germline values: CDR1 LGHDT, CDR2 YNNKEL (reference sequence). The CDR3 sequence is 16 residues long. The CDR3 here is CASSRLARGGTGELFF. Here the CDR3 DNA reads TGTGCCAGCAGCCGCCTAGCGAGAGGGGGGACCGGGGAGCTGTTTTTT.

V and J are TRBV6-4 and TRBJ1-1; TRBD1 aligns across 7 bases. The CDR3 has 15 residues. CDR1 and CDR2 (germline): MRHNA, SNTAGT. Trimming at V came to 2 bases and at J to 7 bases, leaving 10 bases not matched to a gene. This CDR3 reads CASSDTRQGKNEAFF. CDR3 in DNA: TGTGCCAGCAGTGACACCAGACAGGGAAAGAATGAAGCTTTCTTT.